The 16 T cell receptor beta chains below all came from one sample that was sequenced in a study of CD8 T cells in ankylosing spondylitis (dated by TCRdb to 2016 to 2017). The method was 5' RACE. TCRdb records Illumina HiSeq 2500 as the sequencer. Through fastp at Q25 and MiXCR, TCRdb rebuilt clones from the public reads, retaining in-frame beta chains. Rows are combined by CDR3 protein, so each entry shows the most common genes and DNA. In all, the sample holds some 95,000 distinct CDR3 sequences, and 8.8% of those were seen once. The top ten clonotypes cover 4.5% to 5.5% of the sample. Sequencing was done on a sample of blood, either unsorted or a sorted T cell fraction (not recorded which). These receptors were collected from a male donor with ankylosing spondylitis or in good health (not recorded which).

This clonotype occurred many times. The rearrangement joins TRBV7-6 to TRBJ2-3; D may be TRBD1 or TRBD2 (6 bases each). The CDR3 sequence is 15 residues long. Deletions cut 1 base from V and 4 bases from J, with 12 bases between. Germline values: CDR1 SGHVS, CDR2 FNYEAQ. DNA for the CDR3: TGTGCCAGCAGCTTAGTCGGGGGCGGCGCAGATACGCAGTATTTT. Translation: CASSLVGGGADTQYF.

This clonotype was detected ten times or more. V is TRBV18 and J is TRBJ1-6; unclear D gene. This CDR3 region has 18 residues. CDR1 and CDR2 (germline): KGHSH, LQKENI. Trimming took off 5 bases at V and 10 bases at J, with 27 bases between the two ends. Written as DNA, the CDR3 is TGTGCCAGCTCAAGGGAGGGATCTCTAAGTATAGAATTGTCACCCCTCCACTTT. Translating it yields CASSREGSLSIELSPLHF.

This clonotype came up many times. J is TRBJ2-3 and V is TRBV20-1; D is perhaps TRBD2 (6 bases). The CDR3 sequence is 15 residues long. The germline CDR1 and CDR2 sequences are DFQATT and SNEGSKA (reference sequence). V shed 7 bases and J shed 0 bases, with 17 bases lying between them. CDR3 in amino acids: CSVKDGGASTDTQYF. Here the CDR3 DNA reads TGCAGTGTGAAAGATGGCGGGGCTAGCACAGATACGCAGTATTTT.

This clonotype was seen just once. The CDR3 DNA follows: TGTGCCAGCAGTTACTCGGGGGGCCCTCGGGGCAGGGGGCAGTCTGACGAGCAGTACTTC. Protein product: CASSYSGGPRGRGQSDEQYF. The chain has TRBV6-2 or TRBV6-3 and TRBJ2-7, with 8 bases that match TRBD1. CDR1 is MNHEY, CDR2 SVGEGT, per germline. CDR3 length: 20 amino acids. V trimming: 0 bases; J trimming: 5 bases; junction bases outside the gene matches: 21.

There are many counts of this clonotype. The rearrangement joins TRBV20-1 to TRBJ2-5; 7 nucleotides agree with TRBD1. Per the germline V gene, CDR1 is DFQATT and CDR2 is SNEGSKA (reference sequence). V lost 3 bases to trimming and J lost 0 bases; unmatched junction nucleotides: 7. The length of the CDR3 is 15 residues. The CDR3 coding sequence is TGCAGTGCTAGCTGGGGGACAGAGTACCAAGAGACCCAGTACTTC. This codes for CSASWGTEYQETQYF.

This clonotype turned up a few times. This chain connects TRBV2 to TRBJ2-7; possibly TRBD2 for D (6 bases). V lost 7 bases and J lost 5, with 24 bases in between. Germline loops: CDR1 SNHLY, CDR2 FYNNEI. The CDR3 is 16 residues long. The CDR3 spells CASNPEDYALGDEQYF. The CDR3 DNA reads as TGTGCCAGCAATCCAGAGGACTACGCCCTGGGTGACGAGCAGTACTTC. Filled out from reference TRBV2 and TRBJ2-7, the complete variable domain reads EPEVTQTPSHQVTQMGQEVILRCVPISNHLYFYWYRQILGQKVEFLVSFYNNEISEKSEIFDDQFSVERPDGSNFTLKIRSTKLEDSAMYFCASNPEDYALGDEQYFGPGTRLTVT.

V and J are TRBV10-3 and TRBJ1-5, with 10 nucleotides matching TRBD1. The CDR3 totals 14 residues. Per germline, CDR1 ENHRY and CDR2 SYGVKD. The trim removed 5 bases at V and 9 bases at J, leaving 7 bases unmatched. Here the CDR3 reads CAISKGTGDLPQHF. CDR3 DNA sequence: TGTGCCATCAGTAAAGGGACAGGGGACTTGCCCCAGCATTTT.

At least ten counts were recorded for this clonotype. The V gene is TRBV20-1, the J gene TRBJ1-1; the match to TRBD1 covers 7 bases. Losses at the gene ends were 2 bases for V and 7 bases for J; bases not matched to a gene: 7. This CDR3 is 13 amino acids long. CDR1 and CDR2 (germline): DFQATT, SNEGSKA (reference sequence). The CDR3 region is CSARNRGEGEAFF. Here the CDR3 DNA reads TGCAGTGCTAGAAACAGGGGTGAGGGTGAAGCTTTCTTT.

This clonotype was seen ten or more times. V is TRBV12-3 or TRBV12-4 and J is TRBJ2-4, with D perhaps TRBD1 (6 bases). The CDR3 covers 14 residues. V was trimmed by 6 bases and J by 2 bases, leaving 11 bases between them. CDR3 region: CASRFGTSKNIQYF. The CDR3 DNA follows: TGTGCCAGCAGGTTTGGGACATCCAAAAACATTCAGTACTTC.

This clonotype was found many times. The J gene is TRBJ2-3, the V gene TRBV7-6, with TRBD2 identical over 13 bases. Germline values: CDR1 SGHVS, CDR2 FNYEAQ. The length of the CDR3 is 17 residues. Unmatched junction bases numbered 9, after V lost 5 bases and J lost 4 bases. The chain's CDR3 is CASSGILAGGRADTQYF. DNA of the CDR3: TGTGCCAGCAGCGGGATACTAGCGGGGGGGCGGGCAGATACGCAGTATTTT.

This clonotype was counted only a few times. The chain carries TRBV7-9 and TRBJ2-2; D ambiguous. The germline V gene encodes CDR1 SEHNR and CDR2 FQNEAQ (reference sequence). V was shortened by 2 bases and J by 7 bases, with 2 bases between the two germline ends. The CDR3 runs 11 residues. CDR3 DNA: TGTGCCAGCAGCTTATACGGGGAGCTGTTTTTT. Translating gives CASSLYGELFF.

In this sample, this clonotype turned up many times. The chain combines TRBV29-1 with TRBJ1-5; D uncertain. This CDR3 has 12 residues. Per the germline V gene, CDR1 is SQVTM and CDR2 is ANQGSEA. The ends were cut back, 5 bases at V and 4 bases at J, with 9 bases in the middle. CDR3 residues: CSVLDGNQPQHF. The CDR3 DNA reads as TGCAGCGTTCTTGACGGGAATCAGCCCCAGCATTTT. The complete variable domain, with remaining parts taken from reference TRBV29-1 and TRBJ1-5, reads SAVISQKPSRDICQRGTSLTIQCQVDSQVTMMFWYRQQPGQSLTLIATANQGSEATYESGFVIDKFPISRPNLTFSTLTVSNMSPEDSSIYLCSVLDGNQPQHFGDGTRLSIL.

This clonotype showed up just a few times. V gene TRBV20-1 combines with J gene TRBJ2-7; TRBD2 agrees at 9 bases. The germline V gene has CDR1 DFQATT and CDR2 SNEGSKA (reference sequence). CDR3 length: 15 amino acids. The trim removed 0 bases at V and 6 bases at J, leaving 9 bases unmatched. The CDR3 nucleotides read TGCAGTGCTAGAGATCAGGGACTAGCCGCGTCCGAGCAGTACTTC. Translated: CSARDQGLAASEQYF.

V usage is TRBV7-3 and J usage is TRBJ2-6, with unresolved D. The V end lost 8 bases, the J end lost 0 bases, and 17 bases lay between the germline ends. Per the germline V gene, CDR1 is SGHTA and CDR2 is FQGTGA. This CDR3 has 17 residues. As DNA, the CDR3 is TGTGCCAGCGGGTATGCCAGCATCGGCTCTGGGGCCAACGTCCTGACTTTC. Amino acids: CASGYASIGSGANVLTF. The variable domain in full, completed from reference TRBV7-3 and TRBJ2-6, reads GAGVSQTPSNKVTEKGKYVELRCDPISGHTALYWYRQSLGQGPEFLIYFQGTGAADDSGLPNDRFFAVRPEGSVSTLKIQRTERGDSAVYLCASGYASIGSGANVLTFGAGSRLTVL.

This clonotype has at least ten counts. The gene calls are TRBV29-1 and TRBJ1-1; 8 bases are shared with TRBD1. V lost 4 bases to trimming and J lost 1 base; unmatched junction nucleotides: 5. The CDR3 runs 14 residues. Germline CDR1 reads SQVTM; CDR2 reads ANQGSEA. CDR3 residues: CSVAQGASNTEAFF. In DNA, the CDR3 is TGCAGCGTTGCGCAGGGGGCGTCGAACACTGAAGCTTTCTTT.

This clonotype was seen ten or more times. The V call is TRBV28, the J call TRBJ2-2; 7 nucleotides agree with TRBD1. The V and J ends lost 8 bases and 2 bases, in that order; junction bases with no gene match: 5. This CDR3 region has 14 residues. CDR1 is MDHEN, CDR2 SYDVKM, per germline. This CDR3 is CASRGQLNTGELFF. The CDR3 nucleotides read TGTGCCAGCCGGGGACAGTTAAACACCGGGGAGCTGTTTTTT. The variable domain in full, with the rest retrieved from reference TRBV28 and TRBJ2-2, is DVKVTQSSRYLVKRTGEKVFLECVQDMDHENMFWYRQDPGLGLRLIYFSYDVKMKEKGDIPEGYSVSREKKERFSLILESASTNQTSMYLCASRGQLNTGELFFGEGSRLTVL.